Shown below are 32 T cell receptor beta chains from a single sample sequenced in a study of blood T cell repertoires in COVID-19. Profiling relied on immunoSEQ multiplex PCR, and the TCRdb table lists in-frame clones only, not all of them. The sample lists 30,000 to 40,000 clones; less than 85% were seen once. Sequenced input: peripheral blood. The receptors here all came from a woman in her sixties or seventies with acute or convalescent COVID-19.

The CDR3 DNA sequence: TGTGCCAGTAGTAGGGCCTGGAACCGCTACGAGCAGTACTTC. Translated, it gives CASSRAWNRYEQYF. The V and J genes are TRBV19 and TRBJ2-7; no clear D. Trimming removed 4 bases at V and 3 bases at J, with 13 bases between. The CDR3 loop spans 14 amino acids. Per germline, CDR1 LNHDA and CDR2 SQIVND (reference sequence).

The chain uses TRBV6-6 and TRBJ1-1; tentatively, D is TRBD1 (6 bases). This CDR3 has 15 residues. The germline V and J ends were trimmed by 6 bases and 3 bases, with 17 bases remaining between them. Germline V gives CDR1 MNHNY, CDR2 SVGAGI (reference sequence). The CDR3: CASRPRITGYTEAFF. The CDR3, as DNA: TGTGCCAGCAGGCCGCGGATCACAGGGTACACTGAAGCTTTCTTT.

The count of this clone is one. The chain has TRBV6-2 or TRBV6-3 and TRBJ2-5; 15 nucleotides line up with TRBD2. The length of the CDR3 is 15 residues. The trim removed 6 bases at V and 9 bases at J, leaving 8 bases unmatched. Germline V gives CDR1 MNHEY, CDR2 SVGEGT. In DNA form, the CDR3 reads TGTGCCAGCAGCGTAGGACTAGCGGGGGGGTCGCCCCAGTACTTC. Its protein is CASSVGLAGGSPQYF.

This chain connects TRBV18 to TRBJ2-3; D may be TRBD1 (5 bases). The CDR3 has 14 residues. Germline lookup yields CDR1 KGHSH and CDR2 LQKENI. V was clipped by 2 bases and J by 5 bases, with 11 bases between them. In DNA, the CDR3 is TGTGCCAGCTCACCAAAGGGGTTACAAGATACGCAGTATTTT. Its protein is CASSPKGLQDTQYF.

The genes are TRBV5-8 and TRBJ1-3; D perhaps matches TRBD1 (5 bases). Between the trimmed V and J ends, which lost 2 bases and 7 bases, there was a span of 19 bases. Germline assignment: CDR1 SGHTS and CDR2 YDEGEE. This CDR3 is built from 16 residues. In nucleotides, the CDR3 is TGTGCCAGCAGCTTACTCCAGACAGCGGGAGCTAACACCATATATTTT. Its protein product is CASSLLQTAGANTIYF. The complete variable domain, with remaining parts taken from reference TRBV5-8 and TRBJ1-3, reads EAGVTQSPTHLIKTRGQQATLRCSPISGHTSVYWYQQALGLGLQFLLWYDEGEERNRGNFPPRFSGRQFPNYSSELNVNALELEDSALYLCASSLLQTAGANTIYFGEGSWLTVV.

The rearrangement uses TRBV27 and TRBJ2-3; TRBD2 aligns across 7 bases. CDR3 length: 14 residues. Germline trimming cut 8 bases from V and 8 bases from J; bases unmatched to any gene: 13. Looked up from germline, CDR1 is MNHEY and CDR2 is SMNVEV (reference sequence). The chain's CDR3 is CASGYRTSGSTQYF. The DNA for the CDR3 is TGTGCCAGCGGATACCGGACTAGTGGGAGTACGCAGTATTTT.

The rearrangement links TRBV28 to TRBJ2-7, with D tentatively TRBD1 (6 bases). Germline V gene sequence: CDR1 MDHEN, CDR2 SYDVKM. V dropped 6 bases and J dropped 0 bases, with 15 bases sitting between them. The CDR3 has 15 residues. The CDR3 region is CASSSTGTYSYEQYF. DNA for the CDR3: TGTGCCAGCAGCTCGACCGGGACATACTCCTACGAGCAGTACTTC.

This chain connects TRBV6-2 or TRBV6-3 to TRBJ1-1, with 7 bases aligning to TRBD1. Germline lookup yields CDR1 MNHEY and CDR2 SVGEGT. The V and J ends lost 2 bases and 8 bases, in that order; junction bases with no gene match: 5. CDR3 length: 13 residues. This CDR3 reads CASSYQQGTEAFF. The CDR3 nucleotides read TGTGCCAGCAGTTACCAACAGGGGACCGAAGCTTTCTTT.

The V gene is TRBV4-2, the J gene TRBJ2-5, with TRBD2 matching 15 bases. V was clipped by 5 bases and J by 1 base; unmatched bases: 5. Germline lookup yields CDR1 LGHNA and CDR2 YNFKEQ. CDR3 length: 17 residues. The chain's CDR3 is CASSSRTSGGVQETQYF. CDR3 nucleotides: TGTGCCAGCAGCTCACGGACTAGCGGGGGGGTCCAAGAGACCCAGTACTTC.

This clone showed up just once. The genes are TRBV7-2 and TRBJ2-3; D is perhaps TRBD2 (6 bases). Germline V gene data show CDR1 as SGHTA and CDR2 as FQGNSA. The CDR3 runs 15 residues. V was clipped by 5 bases and J by 2 bases, with 14 bases between them. The CDR3 DNA reads as TGTGCCAGCAGCGGGAGGATTCTTTCCACAGATACGCAGTATTTT. Translated, it gives CASSGRILSTDTQYF.

The rearrangement joins TRBV13 to TRBJ2-3; TRBD2 is a possible D gene (6 bases). The ends were cut back, 2 bases at V and 1 base at J, with 13 bases in the middle. The CDR3 spans 16 residues. Germline V CDR1 and CDR2: PRHDT, FYEKMQ (reference sequence). The CDR3 bases are TGTGCCAGCAGCTTACGGGCGGGATGGGGCACAGATACGCAGTATTTT. This codes for CASSLRAGWGTDTQYF.

The chain has TRBV13 and TRBJ1-3; D unclear. CDR3 size: 16 residues. V lost 0 bases to trimming and J lost 0 bases, with 9 bases between them. CDR1 and CDR2 from the germline V gene are PRHDT and FYEKMQ (reference sequence). The chain's CDR3 is CASSLGGDGSGNTIYF. The CDR3, as DNA: TGTGCCAGCAGCTTAGGGGGCGACGGCTCTGGAAACACCATATATTTT.

The gene calls are TRBV11-2 and TRBJ2-1; D uncertain. The CDR3 loop spans 15 amino acids. Per germline, CDR1 SGHAT and CDR2 FQNNGV. Deletions cut 5 bases from V and 8 bases from J, with 19 bases between. The chain's CDR3 is CASSPPGTRSDEQFF. The CDR3 DNA reads as TGTGCCAGCAGCCCGCCGGGTACGAGGAGTGATGAGCAGTTCTTC.

The V and J genes are TRBV19 and TRBJ1-1, with a possible D match to TRBD1 (6 bases). The CDR3 sequence is 14 residues long. V lost 6 bases to trimming and J lost 1 base, with 12 bases between them. CDR1 is LNHDA, CDR2 SQIVND, per germline (reference sequence). CDR3 sequence (DNA): TGTGCCAGTAGCAGACGGGGGGCGAACACTGAAGCTTTCTTT. Amino acid sequence: CASSRRGANTEAFF.

The genes are TRBV6-5 and TRBJ2-3, with D perhaps matching TRBD1 (6 bases). Germline V lookup: CDR1 MNHEY, CDR2 SVGAGI. This CDR3 contains 13 residues. V was clipped by 6 bases and J by 4 bases, with 11 bases between them. The CDR3 loop reads CASSEDSADTQYF. In DNA form, the CDR3 reads TGTGCCAGCAGCGAGGACAGTGCAGATACGCAGTATTTT.

This chain links TRBV6-5 with TRBJ1-1, with TRBD1 matching 9 bases. The V segment lost 6 bases and the J segment 5 bases; nucleotides outside the gene matches: 7. The CDR3 runs 14 residues. Germline V gene data show CDR1 as MNHEY and CDR2 as SVGAGI. CDR3: CASSATGGSTEAFF. The DNA of the CDR3 is TGTGCCAGCAGCGCGACAGGGGGGTCAACTGAAGCTTTCTTT.

This clone appeared a few times. The chain links TRBV11-3 to TRBJ2-7; D gene ambiguous. The germline V gene has CDR1 SGHNT and CDR2 YENEEA. The CDR3 runs to 15 residues. Trimming cost V 2 bases and J 2 bases, with 13 bases left between them. CDR3 region: CASSLFAEQTYEQYF. CDR3 DNA: TGTGCCAGCAGCTTATTCGCAGAACAGACCTACGAGCAGTACTTC.

The chain is built from TRBV12-3 or TRBV12-4 and TRBJ2-1; TRBD2 is a possible D gene (5 bases). The CDR3 is 11 amino acids. The germline V and J ends were trimmed by 5 bases and 12 bases, with 11 bases remaining between them. For the CDR3, the DNA is TGTGCCAGCAGTCAACTAGTTGGGCAGTTCTTC. Its translation is CASSQLVGQFF.

The chain recombines TRBV5-4 with TRBJ2-1; no definite D call. V dropped 0 bases and J dropped 4 bases, with 5 bases sitting between them. Germline assignment: CDR1 SGHNT and CDR2 YYREEE (reference sequence). The CDR3 loop spans 13 amino acids. The CDR3 coding sequence is TGTGCCAGCAGCTTGGGAGGTTACAATGAGCAGTTCTTC. Translated: CASSLGGYNEQFF. Variable domain in full (rest from reference TRBV5-4 and TRBJ2-1): ETGVTQSPTHLIKTRGQQVTLRCSSQSGHNTVSWYQQALGQGPQFIFQYYREEENGRGNFPPRFSGLQFPNYSSELNVNALELDDSALYLCASSLGGYNEQFFGPGTRLTVL.

This chain uses TRBV28 with TRBJ1-5; tentative D call: TRBD1 (5 bases). The CDR3 has 17 residues. Germline CDR1 is MDHEN and CDR2 is SYDVKM. Trimming removed 3 bases at V and 10 bases at J, with 25 bases between. The CDR3, as DNA: TGTGCCAGCAGTTTGGAGGGACGGAAGTCTTGGTTTGGACCCCAGCATTTT. It yields the protein CASSLEGRKSWFGPQHF. Full variable domain (remainder filled in from reference TRBV28 and TRBJ1-5): DVKVTQSSRYLVKRTGEKVFLECVQDMDHENMFWYRQDPGLGLRLIYFSYDVKMKEKGDIPEGYSVSREKKERFSLILESASTNQTSMYLCASSLEGRKSWFGPQHFGDGTRLSIL.

CDR3 sequence: CSVAGQGAFGYTF. Here the CDR3 DNA reads TGCAGCGTTGCTGGACAGGGGGCGTTCGGCTACACCTTC. V is TRBV29-1 and J is TRBJ1-2; 11 bases are a match to TRBD1. CDR3 length: 13 residues. Per the germline V gene, CDR1 is SQVTM and CDR2 is ANQGSEA. The trim removed 4 bases at V and 8 bases at J, leaving 6 bases unmatched.

This clone was seen only once. The rearrangement uses TRBV7-2 and TRBJ1-1; D remains ambiguous. Germline CDR1 reads SGHTA; CDR2 reads FQGNSA. V was pared by 1 base and J by 11 bases, with 11 bases between. This CDR3 is 12 amino acids long. The CDR3 sequence: CASSLGPKEAFF. The CDR3 bases are TGTGCCAGCAGCTTAGGCCCAAAAGAGGCTTTCTTT.

V usage is TRBV2 and J usage is TRBJ2-5; weak D call: TRBD1 (6 bases). V was cut by 8 bases and J by 1 base, with 11 bases left in between. Germline V gene lookup returns CDR1 SNHLY and CDR2 FYNNEI. The CDR3 has 13 residues. CDR3 in amino acids: CASGRTAQETQYF. Here the CDR3 DNA reads TGTGCCAGCGGAAGGACAGCCCAAGAGACCCAGTACTTC.

V is TRBV3-1 (or the pseudogene TRBV3-2) and J is TRBJ1-2, with D possibly matching TRBD1 (5 bases). The germline gives CDR1 LGHDT, CDR2 YNNKEL (reference sequence). With 4 bases removed from V and 4 bases from J, the gap between germline ends came to 10 bases. The CDR3 contains 13 residues. The CDR3 coding sequence is TGTGCCAGCAGCCTACGGAGGGGCTATGGCTACACCTTC. Amino acid sequence: CASSLRRGYGYTF.

The chain couples TRBV28 to TRBJ1-6; D remains ambiguous. Per germline, CDR1 MDHEN and CDR2 SYDVKM. CDR3 size: 14 residues. Trimming took off 5 bases at V and 4 bases at J, with 9 bases between the two ends. As DNA, the CDR3 is TGTGCCAGCAGTGAAACTTTATATAATTCACCCCTCCACTTT. As protein: CASSETLYNSPLHF.

This clone appeared a single time. The V and J genes are TRBV3-1 (or the pseudogene TRBV3-2) and TRBJ2-5; weak D call: TRBD2 (6 bases). There are 13 residues in the CDR3. Per germline, CDR1 LGHDT and CDR2 YNNKEL (reference sequence). With 6 bases removed from V and 3 bases from J, the gap between germline ends came to 11 bases. The DNA of the CDR3 is TGTGCCAGCAGTCGACTAGACAAAGAGACCCAGTACTTC. Translation gives CASSRLDKETQYF.

This clone was detected only a few times. Here the CDR3 DNA reads TGTGCCAGTAGTACCGCCGGGACAGGGATCAGAAACACTGAAGCTTTCTTT. Translation: CASSTAGTGIRNTEAFF. The J gene is TRBJ1-1, the V gene TRBV19, with 9 nucleotides matching TRBD1. Per the germline V gene, CDR1 is LNHDA and CDR2 is SQIVND (reference sequence). Trimming took 4 bases from V and 2 from J; bases not matched to a gene: 11. This CDR3 has 17 amino acids. Complete variable domain (other parts from reference TRBV19 and TRBJ1-1): DGGITQSPKYLFRKEGQNVTLSCEQNLNHDAMYWYRQDPGQGLRLIYYSQIVNDFQKGDIAEGYSVSREKKESFPLTVTSAQKNPTAFYLCASSTAGTGIRNTEAFFGQGTRLTVV.

The CDR3 sequence is CASSPPDYAEQFF. For the CDR3, the DNA is TGTGCCAGCAGTCCACCGGACTACGCCGAGCAGTTCTTC. The chain uses TRBV27 and TRBJ2-1, with a weak D call TRBD2 (6 bases). CDR1 and CDR2 from the germline V gene are MNHEY and SMNVEV (reference sequence). The CDR3 length is 13 residues. Trimming removed 5 bases from V and 10 bases from J, with 15 bases in between.

The chain recombines TRBV9 with TRBJ2-1, with D possibly TRBD1 on 6 matching bases. Germline values: CDR1 SGDLS, CDR2 YYNGEE. The germline V and J ends were trimmed by 1 base and 3 bases, with 8 bases remaining between them. The CDR3 runs 14 residues. CDR3 coding DNA: TGTGCCAGCAGCGTACAGGGGCGCTACAATGAGCAGTTCTTC. It translates to CASSVQGRYNEQFF.

The gene calls are TRBV12-3 or TRBV12-4 and TRBJ2-3, with D possibly matching TRBD2 (5 bases). The CDR3 loop spans 12 amino acids. V gave up 7 bases and J gave up 4 bases, with 9 bases separating them. The CDR3 loop is CASTPGSDTQYF. Written as DNA, the CDR3 is TGTGCCAGCACCCCGGGGTCAGATACGCAGTATTTT.

This clone has a single count. The chain couples TRBV11-2 to TRBJ2-7, with D possibly being TRBD1 (6 bases). Between the trimmed V and J ends, which lost 2 bases and 5 bases, there was a span of 10 bases. The CDR3 spans 13 residues. Germline CDR1 reads SGHAT; CDR2 reads FQNNGV. CDR3 sequence: CASSLQDSNEQYF. The DNA for the CDR3 is TGTGCCAGCAGCTTACAGGACAGCAACGAGCAGTACTTC.

The chain carries TRBV4-1 and TRBJ2-1; 9 bases line up with TRBD2. The CDR3 is made up of 17 amino acids. V gave up 0 bases and J gave up 2 bases; unmatched junction bases: 5. CDR1 MGHRA and CDR2 YSYEKL come from the germline V gene. The CDR3 nucleotides are TGCGCCAGCAGCCAAGAGGGCGGGAGGGCCGCCTACAATGAGCAGTTCTTC. It translates to CASSQEGGRAAYNEQFF.